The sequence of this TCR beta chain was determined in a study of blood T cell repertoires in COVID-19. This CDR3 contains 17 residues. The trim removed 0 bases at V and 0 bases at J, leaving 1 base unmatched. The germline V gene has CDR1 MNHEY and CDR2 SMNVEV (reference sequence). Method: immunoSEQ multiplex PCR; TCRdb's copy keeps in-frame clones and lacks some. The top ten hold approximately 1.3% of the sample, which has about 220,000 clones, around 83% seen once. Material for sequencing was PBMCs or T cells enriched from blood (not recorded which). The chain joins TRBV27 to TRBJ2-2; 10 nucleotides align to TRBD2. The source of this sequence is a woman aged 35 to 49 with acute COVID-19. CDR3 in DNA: TGTGCCAGCAGTTTATCCCTAGCGGGGGCGAACACCGGGGAGCTGTTTTTT. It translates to CASSLSLAGANTGELFF.